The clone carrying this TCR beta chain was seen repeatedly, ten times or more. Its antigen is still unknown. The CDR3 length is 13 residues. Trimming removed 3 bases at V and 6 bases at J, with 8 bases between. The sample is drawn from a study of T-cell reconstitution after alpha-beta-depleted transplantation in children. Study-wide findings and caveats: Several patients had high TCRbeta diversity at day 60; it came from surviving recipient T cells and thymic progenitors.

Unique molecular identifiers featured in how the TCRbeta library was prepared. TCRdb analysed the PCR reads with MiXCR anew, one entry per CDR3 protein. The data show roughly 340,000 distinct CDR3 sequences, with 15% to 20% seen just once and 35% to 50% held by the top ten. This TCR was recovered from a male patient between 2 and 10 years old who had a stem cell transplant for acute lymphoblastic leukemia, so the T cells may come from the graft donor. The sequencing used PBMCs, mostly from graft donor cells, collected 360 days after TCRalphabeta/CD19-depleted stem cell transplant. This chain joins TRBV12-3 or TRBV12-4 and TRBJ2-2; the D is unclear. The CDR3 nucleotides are TGTGCCAGCAGTTTGGTAATGGCCGGGGAGCTGTTTTTT. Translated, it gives CASSLVMAGELFF.